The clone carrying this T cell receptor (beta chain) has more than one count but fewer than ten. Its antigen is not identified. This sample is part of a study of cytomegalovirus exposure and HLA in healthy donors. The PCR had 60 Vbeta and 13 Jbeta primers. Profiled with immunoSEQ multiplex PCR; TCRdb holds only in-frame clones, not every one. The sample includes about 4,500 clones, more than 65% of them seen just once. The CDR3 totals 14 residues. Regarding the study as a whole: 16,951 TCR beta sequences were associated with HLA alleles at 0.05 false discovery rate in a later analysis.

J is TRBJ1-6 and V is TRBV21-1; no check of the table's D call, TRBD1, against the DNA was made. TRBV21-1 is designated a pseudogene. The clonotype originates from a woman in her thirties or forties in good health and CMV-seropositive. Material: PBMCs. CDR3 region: CASSNIYRGEYVHF. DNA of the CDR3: TGTGCCAGCAGCAACATCTACAGGGGGGAGTATGTCCACTTT.